These T cell receptor beta chains were read from a single sample in a study of shared clonotypes between healthy human individuals. TCRdb keeps only in-frame clones here, not all; method: immunoSEQ multiplex PCR. The data show approximately 2.5 million clones, approximately 93% seen once. The sequenced material came from naive CD4+ T cells from PBMCs. The receptors shown here come from a man in his late teens or twenties in good health. Some clones in this sample may be carry-over from other donors' samples. The CDR3 runs from the conserved cysteine through the conserved F or W. D genes are given only for firm matches. Some rows have no size entry. The others give once, few or many, or a class for an expanded clone.

V gene: TRBV2; J gene: TRBJ2-7; D gene: TRBD1; clone size: -; CDR3 DNA: TGTGCCAGCAGAGACAGGGGGCTTCACTACGAGCAGTACTTC; CDR3 protein: CASRDRGLHYEQYF
V gene: TRBV7-3; J gene: TRBJ2-7; D gene: TRBD2; clone size: -; CDR3 DNA: TGTGCCAGCAGCTTAAAACGCCTAGCGGGAGAGTTATACGAGCAGTACTTC; CDR3 protein: CASSLKRLAGELYEQYF
V gene: TRBV10-3; J gene: TRBJ2-1; D gene: TRBD2; clone size: -; CDR3 DNA: TGTGCCATCAGTGGACTAGCGTACCGGGGTGAGCAGTTCTTC; CDR3 protein: CAISGLAYRGEQFF
V gene: TRBV28; J gene: TRBJ2-3; D gene: TRBD2; clone size: -; CDR3 DNA: TGTGCCAGCAGTGCTCCTAGCGGACCCTACACAGATACGCAGTATTTT; CDR3 protein: CASSAPSGPYTDTQYF
V gene: TRBV28; J gene: TRBJ1-2; D gene: -; clone size: -; CDR3 DNA: TGTGCCAGCAGTTTCGACTATGGCTACACCTTC; CDR3 protein: CASSFDYGYTF
V gene: TRBV7-8; J gene: TRBJ2-2; D gene: TRBD1; clone size: -; CDR3 DNA: TGTGCCAGCAGCCTAGACCGGGACAGGGCGATCGGGGAGCTGTTTTTT; CDR3 protein: CASSLDRDRAIGELFF
V gene: TRBV4-3; J gene: TRBJ1-5; D gene: -; clone size: -; CDR3 DNA: TGCGCCAGCAGCCAAGAAGAGGGGCAGGGCAATCAGCCCCAGCATTTT; CDR3 protein: CASSQEEGQGNQPQHF
V gene: TRBV28; J gene: TRBJ2-3; D gene: TRBD1; clone size: -; CDR3 DNA: TGTGCCAGCAGCCTTCCGGGACAGGGATTAGATACGCAGTATTTT; CDR3 protein: CASSLPGQGLDTQYF
V gene: TRBV2; J gene: TRBJ1-5; D gene: -; clone size: -; CDR3 DNA: TGTGCCAGCAGTCCCTCAGGGAGAGTAGGTCAGCCCCAGCATTTT; CDR3 protein: CASSPSGRVGQPQHF
V gene: TRBV7-2; J gene: TRBJ1-2; D gene: -; clone size: -; CDR3 DNA: TGTGCCAGCAGCCCCGGGGGCAGGCAATCGCAGCTGTCTGGCTACACCTTC; CDR3 protein: CASSPGGRQSQLSGYTF
V gene: TRBV9; J gene: TRBJ1-2; D gene: -; clone size: -; CDR3 DNA: TGTGCCAGCAGCGTAGGATGGGGAGGAACAATTAACTATGGCTACACCTTC; CDR3 protein: CASSVGWGGTINYGYTF
V gene: TRBV10-1; J gene: TRBJ2-7; D gene: TRBD1; clone size: -; CDR3 DNA: TGCGCCAGCAGTGGAGGGACAGGGGGACGGTCGCAGTACTTC; CDR3 protein: CASSGGTGGRSQYF
V gene: TRBV4-1; J gene: TRBJ2-1; D gene: -; clone size: -; CDR3 DNA: TGCGCCAGCAGCCAGGGCAATGAGCAGTTCTTC; CDR3 protein: CASSQGNEQFF
V gene: TRBV10-3; J gene: TRBJ1-5; D gene: -; clone size: -; CDR3 DNA: TGTGCCATCGCCAGGGTTGCGGGCAATCAGCCCCAGCATTTT; CDR3 protein: CAIARVAGNQPQHF
V gene: TRBV5-3; J gene: TRBJ1-1; D gene: -; clone size: -; CDR3 DNA: TGTGCCAGAAGCTATCAATCCGGCTTTGAAGCTTTCTTT; CDR3 protein: CARSYQSGFEAFF
V gene: TRBV9; J gene: TRBJ2-2; D gene: TRBD2; clone size: -; CDR3 DNA: TGTGCCAGCAGCGTAAGGGCCATAGGCAGCGGGAGCGGCGCCGGGGAGCTGTTTTTT; CDR3 protein: CASSVRAIGSGSGAGELFF
V gene: TRBV19; J gene: TRBJ1-2; D gene: TRBD1; clone size: -; CDR3 DNA: TGTGCCAGTAGTACACGGGACAGGACCTTCTATGGCTACACCTTC; CDR3 protein: CASSTRDRTFYGYTF
V gene: TRBV15; J gene: TRBJ2-5; D gene: -; clone size: -; CDR3 DNA: TGTGCCACCAGCAGAGCTACGGGGACGGGAGAGACCCAGTACTTC; CDR3 protein: CATSRATGTGETQYF
V gene: TRBV7-2; J gene: TRBJ2-7; D gene: TRBD2; clone size: -; CDR3 DNA: TGTGCCAGCAGCTTAGTGCGGGGGGAGGGGCAGTACTTC; CDR3 protein: CASSLVRGEGQYF
V gene: TRBV2; J gene: TRBJ2-2; D gene: -; clone size: once; CDR3 DNA: TGTGCCAGCAGGACCAGGGGAAACACCGGGGAGCTGTTTTTT; CDR3 protein: CASRTRGNTGELFF
V gene: TRBV5-1; J gene: TRBJ2-2; D gene: -; clone size: -; CDR3 DNA: TGCGCCAGCAGCTTGGCCGGAACAGTGTTCACCGGGGAGCTGTTTTTT; CDR3 protein: CASSLAGTVFTGELFF
V gene: TRBV4-1; J gene: TRBJ2-7; D gene: TRBD1; clone size: -; CDR3 DNA: TGCGCCAGCAGCCGCGTGGGGCAGGGGGCTGACGAGCAGTACTTC; CDR3 protein: CASSRVGQGADEQYF
V gene: TRBV7-2; J gene: TRBJ1-2; D gene: -; clone size: once; CDR3 DNA: TGTGCCAGCAGCTCCTTTTTTTGGGAGACTCAAGGCTACACCTTC; CDR3 protein: CASSSFFWETQGYTF
V gene: TRBV5-1; J gene: TRBJ2-7; D gene: -; clone size: -; CDR3 DNA: TGCGCCAGCAGCTTGGCGGTACAGGGAGGCTCCTACGAGCAGTACTTC; CDR3 protein: CASSLAVQGGSYEQYF
V gene: TRBV9; J gene: TRBJ2-5; D gene: TRBD2; clone size: -; CDR3 DNA: TGTGCCAGCAGCGGGCGGACTAGCGGCGGGGAGACCCAGTACTTC; CDR3 protein: CASSGRTSGGETQYF
V gene: TRBV28; J gene: TRBJ1-4; D gene: TRBD1; clone size: -; CDR3 DNA: TGTGCCAGCAGTCGCCGACAGGGGGCTTCGTTTCGGCTGTTTTTT; CDR3 protein: CASSRRQGASFRLFF
V gene: TRBV11-2; J gene: TRBJ1-3; D gene: -; clone size: once; CDR3 DNA: TGTGCCAGCAGCTTAGCTCCGAATGGCAGGTCTGGAAACACCATATATTTT; CDR3 protein: CASSLAPNGRSGNTIYF
V gene: TRBV5-1; J gene: TRBJ1-1; D gene: -; clone size: -; CDR3 DNA: TGCGCCAGCAGACGAAACCCATCTGAAGCTTTCTTT; CDR3 protein: CASRRNPSEAFF